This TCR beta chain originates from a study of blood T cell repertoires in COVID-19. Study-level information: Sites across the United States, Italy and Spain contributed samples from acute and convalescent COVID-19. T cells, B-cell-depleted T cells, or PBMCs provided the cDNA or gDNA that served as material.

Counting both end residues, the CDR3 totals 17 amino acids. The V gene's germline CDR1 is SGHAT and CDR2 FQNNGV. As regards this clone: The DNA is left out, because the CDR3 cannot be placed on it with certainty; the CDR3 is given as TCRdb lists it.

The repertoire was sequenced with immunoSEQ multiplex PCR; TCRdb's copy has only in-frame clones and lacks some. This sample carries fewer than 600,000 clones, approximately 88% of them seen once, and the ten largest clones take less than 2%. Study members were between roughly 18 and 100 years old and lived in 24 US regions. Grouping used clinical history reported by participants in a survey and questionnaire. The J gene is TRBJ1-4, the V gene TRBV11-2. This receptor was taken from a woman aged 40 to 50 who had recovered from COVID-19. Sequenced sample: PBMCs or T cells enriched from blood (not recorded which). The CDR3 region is CASSSEKESKNCFLVPF.